Sequencing of this TCR beta chain was carried out in a study of blood T cell repertoires in COVID-19. Trimming left V 6 bases short and J 6 bases short, with 22 bases between. This CDR3 has 16 residues. In germline, CDR1 is SGDLS, CDR2 YYNGEE. Measured with immunoSEQ multiplex PCR; TCRdb has only the in-frame clones, and not every one. The sample has about 150,000 clones; around 82% are singletons. This receptor was obtained from a man in his 70s with active or convalescent COVID-19. The source material was peripheral blood. The chain links TRBV9 to TRBJ2-1, with D possibly being TRBD1 (6 bases). CDR3 protein: CASTGGQFKLGNEQFF. In nucleotides, the CDR3 is TGTGCCAGCACCGGCGGACAGTTTAAGTTGGGCAATGAGCAGTTCTTC.